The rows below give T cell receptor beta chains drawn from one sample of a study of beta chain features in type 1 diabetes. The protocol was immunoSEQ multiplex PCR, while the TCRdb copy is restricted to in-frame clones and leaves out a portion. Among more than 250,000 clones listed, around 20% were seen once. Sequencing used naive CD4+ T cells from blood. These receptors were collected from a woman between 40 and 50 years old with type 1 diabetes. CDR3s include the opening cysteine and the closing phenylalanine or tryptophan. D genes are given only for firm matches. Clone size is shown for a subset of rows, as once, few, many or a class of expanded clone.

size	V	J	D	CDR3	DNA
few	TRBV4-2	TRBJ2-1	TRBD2	CASSQASGLAEQFF	TGTGCCAGCAGCCAAGCCTCTGGACTAGCGGAGCAGTTCTTC
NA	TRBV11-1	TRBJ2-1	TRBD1	CASSLQGYNEQFF	TGTGCCAGCAGTTTACAGGGGTACAATGAGCAGTTCTTC
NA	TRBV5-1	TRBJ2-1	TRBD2	CASSFLREGPNEKFF	TGCGCCAGCAGCTTTCTCCGGGAGGGCCCGAATGAGAAGTTCTTC
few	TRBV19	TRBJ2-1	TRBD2	CASSESSGSFNEQFF	TGTGCCAGTAGTGAATCTAGCGGGAGTTTCAATGAGCAGTTCTTC
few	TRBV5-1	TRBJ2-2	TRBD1	CASSSPGQGIGELFF	TGCGCCAGCAGCTCTCCGGGACAGGGGATCGGGGAGCTGTTTTTT
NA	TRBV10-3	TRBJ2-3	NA	CAISAERDNTQYF	TGTGCCATCAGTGCAGAGCGGGACAATACGCAGTATTTT
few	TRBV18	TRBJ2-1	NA	CASSRSGSYNEQFF	TGTGCCAGCTCGCGGAGCGGTTCCTACAATGAGCAGTTCTTC
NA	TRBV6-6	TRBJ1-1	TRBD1	CASSFTGESAFF	TGTGCCAGCAGTTTTACAGGGGAATCGGCTTTCTTT
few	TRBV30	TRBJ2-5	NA	CAWSQGLQETQYF	TGTGCCTGGAGTCAGGGCCTCCAAGAGACCCAGTACTTC
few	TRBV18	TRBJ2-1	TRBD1	CASSLGQPYNEQFF	TGTGCCAGCTCACTGGGACAGCCCTACAATGAGCAGTTCTTC
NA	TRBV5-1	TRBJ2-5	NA	CASTPAEGTQYF	TGCGCCAGCACCCCGGCGGAGGGGACCCAGTACTTC
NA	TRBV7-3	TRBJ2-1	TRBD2	CASSAVWWLAVYNEQFF	TGTGCCAGCAGCGCGGTGTGGTGGCTAGCGGTCTACAATGAGCAGTTCTTC
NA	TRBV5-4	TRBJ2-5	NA	CASSLSRGETQYF	TGTGCCAGCAGCTTGAGCAGAGGAGAGACCCAGTACTTC
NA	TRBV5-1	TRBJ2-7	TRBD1	CASSLGSTGADEQYF	TGCGCCAGCAGCTTGGGTTCGACAGGGGCGGACGAGCAGTACTTC
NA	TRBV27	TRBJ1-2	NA	CASREAVRPSYGYTF	TGTGCCAGCAGAGAGGCGGTCAGACCCTCTTATGGCTACACCTTC
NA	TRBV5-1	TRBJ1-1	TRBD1	CASSLGDRLSEAFF	TGCGCCAGCAGCTTGGGGGACAGGCTCTCTGAAGCTTTCTTT
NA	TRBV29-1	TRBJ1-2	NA	CSVEGVRGYGYTF	TGCAGCGTTGAAGGTGTCAGGGGCTATGGCTACACCTTC
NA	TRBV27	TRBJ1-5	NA	CASRRYQDNQPQHF	TGTGCCAGCAGGCGGTATCAAGACAATCAGCCCCAGCATTTT
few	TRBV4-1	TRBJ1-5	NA	CASSPQEFGGNQPQHF	TGCGCCAGCAGCCCCCAGGAATTTGGGGGGAATCAGCCCCAGCATTTT
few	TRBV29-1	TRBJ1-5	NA	CSAREVDQPQHF	TGCAGCGCTAGGGAGGTGGATCAGCCCCAGCATTTT
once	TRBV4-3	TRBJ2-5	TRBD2	CASSLRSSGDSRKYF	TGCGCCAGCAGCCTACGCAGTAGCGGGGACTCTAGAAAGTACTTC
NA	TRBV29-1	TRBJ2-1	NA	CSVPDSNPGAYNEQFF	TGCAGCGTTCCGGACTCAAATCCCGGGGCCTACAATGAGCAGTTCTTC
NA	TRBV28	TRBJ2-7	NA	CASSSPRGGGSEQYF	TGTGCCAGCAGTTCTCCCCGTGGAGGGGGCAGCGAGCAGTACTTC
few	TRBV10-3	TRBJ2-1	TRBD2	CATGLAGDEQFF	TGTGCCACCGGGCTAGCGGGGGACGAGCAGTTCTTC
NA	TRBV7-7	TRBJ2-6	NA	CASSLGPPDLVGANVLTF	TGTGCCAGCAGCTTAGGCCCCCCCGACTTAGTTGGGGCCAACGTCCTGACTTTC
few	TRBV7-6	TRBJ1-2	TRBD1	CASSLTTTGFGYTF	TGTGCCAGCAGCTTAACCACGACAGGGTTTGGCTACACCTTC
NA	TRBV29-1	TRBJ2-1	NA	CSVGTSENEQFF	TGCAGCGTTGGTACCAGCGAAAATGAGCAGTTCTTC
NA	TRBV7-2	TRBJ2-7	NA	CASSSPSNEQYF	TGTGCCAGCAGCTCACCTAGCAACGAGCAGTACTTC
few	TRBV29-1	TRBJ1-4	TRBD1	CSVFGTGGEKLFF	TGCAGCGTCTTCGGGACAGGTGGCGAAAAACTGTTTTTT
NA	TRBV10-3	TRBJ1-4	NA	CAISIGGDEKLFF	TGTGCCATCAGTATTGGGGGCGATGAAAAACTGTTTTTT
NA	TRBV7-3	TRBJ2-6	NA	CASSPRRAGANVLTF	TGTGCCAGCAGCCCCAGGAGGGCTGGGGCCAACGTCCTGACTTTC
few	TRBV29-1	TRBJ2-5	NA	CSVPESGGQSRSQYF	TGCAGCGTCCCAGAGTCAGGCGGACAATCGAGGTCCCAGTACTTC
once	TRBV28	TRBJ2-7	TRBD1	CASTPGTGTYEQYF	TGTGCCAGCACTCCGGGGACAGGGACCTACGAGCAGTACTTC
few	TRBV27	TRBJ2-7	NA	CASSTLDLSSYEQYF	TGTGCCAGCAGTACACTGGACTTATCTTCCTACGAGCAGTACTTC
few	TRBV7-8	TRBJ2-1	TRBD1	CASSLLDRANAAEQFF	TGTGCCAGCAGCTTATTGGACAGGGCAAACGCCGCTGAGCAGTTCTTC
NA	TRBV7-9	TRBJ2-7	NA	CASSMGASSYEQYF	TGTGCCAGCAGCATGGGAGCTAGCTCCTACGAGCAGTACTTC
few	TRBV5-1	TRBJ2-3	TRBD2	CASSQGLAGADTQYF	TGCGCCAGCAGCCAGGGACTAGCGGGGGCAGATACGCAGTATTTT
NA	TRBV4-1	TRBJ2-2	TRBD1	CASSQVTLGQGAKVGELFF	TGCGCCAGCAGCCAAGTGACCCTTGGACAGGGGGCGAAGGTCGGGGAGCTGTTTTTT
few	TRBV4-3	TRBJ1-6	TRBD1	CASSLGQTGSPLHF	TGCGCCAGCAGCCTAGGACAGACAGGGTCACCCCTCCACTTT